This record looks at one T cell receptor beta chain sequence and its context. Libraries were prepared by immunoSEQ multiplex PCR; TCRdb keeps only in-frame clonotypes and omits some of them. The sample yields 500,000 to 550,000 clones, about 84% seen once. The sample is drawn from a study of shared T cell receptors in the human thymus. CDR3 length: 13 residues. In germline, CDR1 is WNHNN, CDR2 SYGVQD (reference sequence). Trimming removed 7 bases from V and 13 bases from J, with 20 bases in between. The data also belong to a second study, concerning human thymus T cells. From that second work: Thymic resections from corrective heart surgery supplied the tissue. Repertoires from thymus and blood appeared to show biased V and J gene usage. Highly overlapping thymic repertoires in unrelated individuals were reported by related research.

The chain uses TRBV10-1 and TRBJ2-1; D might be TRBD2 (6 bases). The sample was thymocytes. The clonotype was recovered from a boy under two years old with a congenital heart defect. CDR3 in DNA: TGCGCCAGCACCCCGAGGCGGTGGACTACTCAGTTCTTC. Translating it yields CASTPRRWTTQFF.